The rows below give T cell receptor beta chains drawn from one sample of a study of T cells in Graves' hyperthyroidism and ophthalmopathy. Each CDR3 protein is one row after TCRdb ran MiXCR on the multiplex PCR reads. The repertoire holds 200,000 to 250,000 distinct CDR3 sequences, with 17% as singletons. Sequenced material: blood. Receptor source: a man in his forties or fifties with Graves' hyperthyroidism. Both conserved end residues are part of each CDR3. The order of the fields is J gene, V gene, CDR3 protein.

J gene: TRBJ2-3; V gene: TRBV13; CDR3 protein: CASSVWGLAGSNTQYF
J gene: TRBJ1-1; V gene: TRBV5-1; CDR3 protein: CASSLRAQGAQGAEAFF
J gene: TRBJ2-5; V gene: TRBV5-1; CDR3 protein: CASSLQRGHTTQETQYF
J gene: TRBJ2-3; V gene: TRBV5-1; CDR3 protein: CASSLGRRLTDTQYF
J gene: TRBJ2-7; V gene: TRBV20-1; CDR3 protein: CSASEVRDRAAYEQYF
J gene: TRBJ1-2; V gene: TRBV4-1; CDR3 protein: CASSQPTGGVYGYTF
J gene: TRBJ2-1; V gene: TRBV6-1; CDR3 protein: CASSLLAPSYNEQFF
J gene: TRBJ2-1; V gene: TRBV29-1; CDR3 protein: CSVSWTSGSEQFF
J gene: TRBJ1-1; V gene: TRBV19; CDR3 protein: CASSIQGLGTEAFF
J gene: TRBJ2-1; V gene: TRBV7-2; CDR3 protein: CASSLGWDSQQFF
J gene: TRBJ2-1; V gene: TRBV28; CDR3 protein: CASTPGSGEQFF
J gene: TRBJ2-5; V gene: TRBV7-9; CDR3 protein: CASSLVGGGETQYF
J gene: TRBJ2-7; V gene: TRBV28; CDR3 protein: CASSSGQGEPEQYF
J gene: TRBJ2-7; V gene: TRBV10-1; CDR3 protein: CATLAGAYEQYF
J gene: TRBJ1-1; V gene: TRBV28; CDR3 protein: CASSFFGRLNTEAFF
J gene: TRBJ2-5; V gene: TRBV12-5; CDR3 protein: CASGIGHKETQYF
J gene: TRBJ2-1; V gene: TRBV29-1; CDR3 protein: CSVGSGRNEQFF
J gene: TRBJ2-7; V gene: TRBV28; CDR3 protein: CASSEGTAQTYEQYF
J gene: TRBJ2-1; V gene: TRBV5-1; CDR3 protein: CASSLASGMGGEQFF
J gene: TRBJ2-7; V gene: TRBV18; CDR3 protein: CASSPTAEYEQYF
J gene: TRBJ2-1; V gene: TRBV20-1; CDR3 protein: CSARVSYEQFF
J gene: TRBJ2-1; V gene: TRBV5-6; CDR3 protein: CASSSRPGQGVYEQFF
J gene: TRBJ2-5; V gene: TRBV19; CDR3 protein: CASSDSTVETQYF
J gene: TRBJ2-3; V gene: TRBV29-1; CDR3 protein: CSVAIGGTDTQYF
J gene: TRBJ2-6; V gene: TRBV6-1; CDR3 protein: CASRLAGVSGANVLTF
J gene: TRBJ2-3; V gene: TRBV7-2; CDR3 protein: CASSFQGVDADTQYF
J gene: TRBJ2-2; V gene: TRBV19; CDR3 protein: CATLPGTANTGELFF
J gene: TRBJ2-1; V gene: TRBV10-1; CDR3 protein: CASSEDWDNEQFF
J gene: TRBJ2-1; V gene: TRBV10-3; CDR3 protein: CAISGGLREGLNEQFF
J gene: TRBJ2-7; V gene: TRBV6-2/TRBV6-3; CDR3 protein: CASSPTPSYEQYF
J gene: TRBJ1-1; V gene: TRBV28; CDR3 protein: CASSEDGNTEAFF
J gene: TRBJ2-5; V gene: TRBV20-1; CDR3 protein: CSARIPGLADQETQYF
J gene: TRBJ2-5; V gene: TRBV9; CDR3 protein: CASSPLGGRETQYF
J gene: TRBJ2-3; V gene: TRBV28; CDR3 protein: CASSLWGGHTQYF
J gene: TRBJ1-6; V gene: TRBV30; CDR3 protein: CAWRLTGTGDSPLHF